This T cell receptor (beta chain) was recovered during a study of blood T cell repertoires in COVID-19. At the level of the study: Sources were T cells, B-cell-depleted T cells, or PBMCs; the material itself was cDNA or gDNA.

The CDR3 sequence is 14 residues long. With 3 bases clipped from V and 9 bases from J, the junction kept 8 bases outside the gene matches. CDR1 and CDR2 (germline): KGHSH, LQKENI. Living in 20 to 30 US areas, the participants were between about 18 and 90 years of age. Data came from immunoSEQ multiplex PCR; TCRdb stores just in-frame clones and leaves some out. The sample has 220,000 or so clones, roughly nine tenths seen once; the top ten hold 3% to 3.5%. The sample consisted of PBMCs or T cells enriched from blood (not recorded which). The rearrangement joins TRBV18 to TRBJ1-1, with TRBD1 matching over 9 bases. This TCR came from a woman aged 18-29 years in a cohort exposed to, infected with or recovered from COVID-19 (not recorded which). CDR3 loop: CASSPGTGRTKAFF. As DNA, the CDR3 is TGTGCCAGCTCACCTGGGACAGGGAGGACTAAAGCTTTCTTT.